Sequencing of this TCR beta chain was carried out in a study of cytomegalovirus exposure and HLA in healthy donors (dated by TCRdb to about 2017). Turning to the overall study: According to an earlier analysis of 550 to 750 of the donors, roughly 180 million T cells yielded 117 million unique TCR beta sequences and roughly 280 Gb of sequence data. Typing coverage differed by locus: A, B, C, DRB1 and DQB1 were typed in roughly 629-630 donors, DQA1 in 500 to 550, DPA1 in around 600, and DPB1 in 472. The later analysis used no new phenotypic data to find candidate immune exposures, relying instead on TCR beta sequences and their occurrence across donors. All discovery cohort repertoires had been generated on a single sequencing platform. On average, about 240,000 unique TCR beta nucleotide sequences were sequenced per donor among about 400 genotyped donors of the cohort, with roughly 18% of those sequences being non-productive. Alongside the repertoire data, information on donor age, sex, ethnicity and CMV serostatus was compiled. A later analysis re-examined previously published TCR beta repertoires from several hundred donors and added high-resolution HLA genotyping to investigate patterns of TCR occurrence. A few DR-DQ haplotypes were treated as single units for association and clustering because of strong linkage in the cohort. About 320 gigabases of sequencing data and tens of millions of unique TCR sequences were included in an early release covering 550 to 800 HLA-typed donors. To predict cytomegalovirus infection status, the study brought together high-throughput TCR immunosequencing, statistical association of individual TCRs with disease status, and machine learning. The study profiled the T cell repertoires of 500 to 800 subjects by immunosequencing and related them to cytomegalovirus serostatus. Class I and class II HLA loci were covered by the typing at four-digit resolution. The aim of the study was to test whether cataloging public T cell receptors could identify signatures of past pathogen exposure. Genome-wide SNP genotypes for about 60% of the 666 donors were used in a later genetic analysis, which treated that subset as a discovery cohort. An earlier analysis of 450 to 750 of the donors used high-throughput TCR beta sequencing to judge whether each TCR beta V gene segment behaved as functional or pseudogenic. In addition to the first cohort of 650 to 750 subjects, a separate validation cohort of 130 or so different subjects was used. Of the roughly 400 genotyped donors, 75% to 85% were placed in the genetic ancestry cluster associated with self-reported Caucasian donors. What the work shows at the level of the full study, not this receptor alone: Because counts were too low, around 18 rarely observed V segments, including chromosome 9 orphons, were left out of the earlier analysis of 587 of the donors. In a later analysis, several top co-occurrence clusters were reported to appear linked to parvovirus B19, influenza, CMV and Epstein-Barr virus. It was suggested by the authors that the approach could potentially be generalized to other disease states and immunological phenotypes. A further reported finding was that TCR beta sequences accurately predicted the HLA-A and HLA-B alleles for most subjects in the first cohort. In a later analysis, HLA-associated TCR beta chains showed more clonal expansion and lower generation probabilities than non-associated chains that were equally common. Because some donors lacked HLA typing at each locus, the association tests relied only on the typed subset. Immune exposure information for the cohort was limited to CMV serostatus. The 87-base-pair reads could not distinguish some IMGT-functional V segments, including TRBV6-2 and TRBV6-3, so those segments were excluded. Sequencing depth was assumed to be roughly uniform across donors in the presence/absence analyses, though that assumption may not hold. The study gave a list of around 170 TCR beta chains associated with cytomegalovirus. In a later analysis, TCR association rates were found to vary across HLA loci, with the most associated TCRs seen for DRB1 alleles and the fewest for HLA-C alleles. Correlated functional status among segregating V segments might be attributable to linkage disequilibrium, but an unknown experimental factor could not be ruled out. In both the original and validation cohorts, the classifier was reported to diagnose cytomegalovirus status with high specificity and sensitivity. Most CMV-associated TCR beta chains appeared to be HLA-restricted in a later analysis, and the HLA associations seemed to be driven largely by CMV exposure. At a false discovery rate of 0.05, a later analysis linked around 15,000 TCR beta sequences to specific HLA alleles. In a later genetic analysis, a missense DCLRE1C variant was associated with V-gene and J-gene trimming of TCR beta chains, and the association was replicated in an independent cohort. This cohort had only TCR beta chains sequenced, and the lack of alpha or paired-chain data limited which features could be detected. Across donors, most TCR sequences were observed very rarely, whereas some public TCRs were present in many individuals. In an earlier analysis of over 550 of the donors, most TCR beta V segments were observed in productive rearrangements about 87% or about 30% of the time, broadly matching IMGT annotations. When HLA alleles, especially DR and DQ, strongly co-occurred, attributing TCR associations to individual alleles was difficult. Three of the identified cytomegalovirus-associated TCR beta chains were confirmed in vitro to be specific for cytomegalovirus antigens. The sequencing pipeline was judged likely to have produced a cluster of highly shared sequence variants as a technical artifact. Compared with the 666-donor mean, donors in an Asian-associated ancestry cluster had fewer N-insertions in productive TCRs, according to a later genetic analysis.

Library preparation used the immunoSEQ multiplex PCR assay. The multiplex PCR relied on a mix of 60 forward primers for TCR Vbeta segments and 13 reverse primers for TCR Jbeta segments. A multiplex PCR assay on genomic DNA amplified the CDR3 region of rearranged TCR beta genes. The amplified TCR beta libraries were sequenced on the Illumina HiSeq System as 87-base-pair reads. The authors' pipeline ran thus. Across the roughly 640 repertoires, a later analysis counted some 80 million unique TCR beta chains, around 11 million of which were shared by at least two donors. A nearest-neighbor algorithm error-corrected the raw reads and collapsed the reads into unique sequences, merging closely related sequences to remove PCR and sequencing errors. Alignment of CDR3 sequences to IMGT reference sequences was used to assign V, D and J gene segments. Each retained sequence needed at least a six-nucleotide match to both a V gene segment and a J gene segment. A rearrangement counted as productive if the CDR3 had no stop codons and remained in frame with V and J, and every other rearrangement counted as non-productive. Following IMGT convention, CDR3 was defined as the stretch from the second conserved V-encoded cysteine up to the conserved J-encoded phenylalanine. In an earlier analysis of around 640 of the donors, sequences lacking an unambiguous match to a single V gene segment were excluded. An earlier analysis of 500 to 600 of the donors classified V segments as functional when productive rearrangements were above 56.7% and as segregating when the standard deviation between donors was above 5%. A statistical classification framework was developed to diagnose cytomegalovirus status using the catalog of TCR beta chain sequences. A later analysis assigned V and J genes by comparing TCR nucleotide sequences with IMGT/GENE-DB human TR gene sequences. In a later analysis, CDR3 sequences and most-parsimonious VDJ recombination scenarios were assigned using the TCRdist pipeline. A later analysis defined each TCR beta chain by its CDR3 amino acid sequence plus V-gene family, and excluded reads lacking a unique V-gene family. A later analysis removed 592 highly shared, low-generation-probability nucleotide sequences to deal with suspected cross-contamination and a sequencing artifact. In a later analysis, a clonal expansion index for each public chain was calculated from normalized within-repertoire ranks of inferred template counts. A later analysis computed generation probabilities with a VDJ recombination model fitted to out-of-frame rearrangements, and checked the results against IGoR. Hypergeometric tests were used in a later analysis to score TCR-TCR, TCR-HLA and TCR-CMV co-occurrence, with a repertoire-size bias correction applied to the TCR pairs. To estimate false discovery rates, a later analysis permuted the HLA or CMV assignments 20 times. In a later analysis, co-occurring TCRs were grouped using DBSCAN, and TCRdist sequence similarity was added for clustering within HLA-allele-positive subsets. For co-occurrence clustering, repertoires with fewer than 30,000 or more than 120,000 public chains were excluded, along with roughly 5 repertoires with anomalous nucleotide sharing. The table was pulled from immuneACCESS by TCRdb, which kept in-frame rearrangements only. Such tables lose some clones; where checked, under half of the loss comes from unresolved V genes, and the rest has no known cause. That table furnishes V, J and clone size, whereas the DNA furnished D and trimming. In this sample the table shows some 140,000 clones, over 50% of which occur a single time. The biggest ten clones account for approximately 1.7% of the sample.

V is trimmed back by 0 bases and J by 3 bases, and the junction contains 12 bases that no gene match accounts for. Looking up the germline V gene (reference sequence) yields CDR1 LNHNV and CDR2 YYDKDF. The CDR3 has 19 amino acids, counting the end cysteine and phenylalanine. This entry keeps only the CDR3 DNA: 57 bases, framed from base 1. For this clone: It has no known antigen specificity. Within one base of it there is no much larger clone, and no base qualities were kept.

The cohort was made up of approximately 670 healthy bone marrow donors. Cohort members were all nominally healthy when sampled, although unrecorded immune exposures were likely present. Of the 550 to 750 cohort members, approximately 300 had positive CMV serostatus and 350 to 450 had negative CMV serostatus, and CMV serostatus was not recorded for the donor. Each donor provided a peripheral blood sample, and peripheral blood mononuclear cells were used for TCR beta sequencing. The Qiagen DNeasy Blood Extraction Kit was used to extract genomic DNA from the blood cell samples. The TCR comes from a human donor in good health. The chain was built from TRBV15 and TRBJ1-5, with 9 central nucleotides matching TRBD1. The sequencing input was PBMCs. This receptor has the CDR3 CATSRDLTDRGLYNQPQHF. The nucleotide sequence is TGTGCCACCAGCAGAGATCTTACGGACAGGGGTCTTTACAATCAGCCCCAGCATTTT. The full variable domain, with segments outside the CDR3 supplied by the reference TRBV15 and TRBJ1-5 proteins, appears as DAMVIQNPRYQVTQFGKPVTLSCSQTLNHNVMYWYQQKSSQAPKLLFHYYDKDFNNEADTPDNFQSRRPNTSFCFLDIRSPGLGDTAMYLCATSRDLTDRGLYNQPQHFGDGTRLSIL.